A selection of T cell receptor beta chains follows, all from one sample in a study of T-cell memory formation after mild COVID-19. TCRdb re-derived calls from the 5' RACE reads in MiXCR, one entry per CDR3 protein. The sample has around 200,000 distinct CDR3 sequences, more than 9% seen once. The sample was PBMCs or a T cell subset sorted from them (not recorded which). Receptor source: a man aged 18 to 29 who had mild COVID-19 (a few samples of this study predate the infection). Cell type and time point are not known. CDR3s include the opening cysteine and the closing phenylalanine or tryptophan. A D gene is named only where the DNA matches it firmly. Where a row states a size, it is once, few, many or the class of an expanded clone; other rows omit it.

len | d_gene | j_gene | abundance | v_gene | CDR3nt | CDR3aa
13 | TRBD2 | TRBJ2-7 | few | TRBV7-2 | TGTGCCAGCAGCTTCCGGGGGGGGGACGAGCAGTACTTC | CASSFRGGDEQYF
18 | - | TRBJ2-4 | - | TRBV7-2 | TGTGCCAGCAGCTTAGAACCGAGTAGGAGGGGAACCAAAAACATTCAGTACTTC | CASSLEPSRRGTKNIQYF
13 | - | TRBJ1-1 | many | TRBV7-9 | TGTGCCAGCAGCTTTGCTATGAACACTGAAGCTTTCTTT | CASSFAMNTEAFF
11 | - | TRBJ1-1 | few | TRBV2 | TGTGCCAGCAGTCCTCCGGGGCCCGCTTTCTTT | CASSPPGPAFF
13 | - | TRBJ1-5 | - | TRBV6-2/TRBV6-3 | TGTGCCCGCAGGGGAGGGAGCAATCAGCCCCAGCATTTT | CARRGGSNQPQHF
11 | - | TRBJ1-4 | many | TRBV20-1 | TGCAGTGCTAGTAAGGATGAAAAACTGTTTTTT | CSASKDEKLFF
13 | - | TRBJ2-3 | many | TRBV20-1 | TGCAGTGCTAGGGGTCTGGGCTCAGATACGCAGTATTTT | CSARGLGSDTQYF
13 | - | TRBJ2-7 | - | TRBV12-3/TRBV12-4 | TGTGCCAGCAGTTTAGGGGGGGCGTACGAAAAATACTTC | CASSLGGAYEKYF
15 | TRBD1 | TRBJ1-4 | - | TRBV24-1 | TGTGCCACCAGTGATGATACAGGGGTTTCAGAAAAACTGTTTTTT | CATSDDTGVSEKLFF
13 | TRBD1 | TRBJ1-2 | - | TRBV7-9 | TGTGCCAGCAGCATGGACAGGAACTATGGCTACACCTTC | CASSMDRNYGYTF
16 | - | TRBJ2-7 | - | TRBV28 | TGTGCCAGCAGGGACACCGGGATCCGGTTATCCTACGAGCAGTACTTC | CASRDTGIRLSYEQYF
13 | - | TRBJ2-2 | - | TRBV12-3/TRBV12-4 | TGTGCCAGCAGCGGACAGTTTACCGGGGAGCTGTTTTTT | CASSGQFTGELFF
16 | - | TRBJ1-4 | few | TRBV7-3 | TGTGCCAGCAGCTTAAAAGGGCGGTCAACTAATGAAAAACTGTTTTTT | CASSLKGRSTNEKLFF